This T cell receptor (beta chain) is drawn from a study of shared clonotypes between healthy human individuals. The ends were cut back, 3 bases at V and 1 base at J, with 13 bases in the middle. The length of the CDR3 is 17 residues. CDR1 and CDR2 (germline): LNHDA, SQIVND (reference sequence). As originally analysed: For the immunoSEQ data, sequences were junction-only without quality scores, so filtering differed. Libraries were prepared by immunoSEQ multiplex PCR; TCRdb keeps only in-frame clonotypes and omits some of them. Clonal size and the V and J genes are those of that table, whereas D and trimming came from the DNA. Among 1.5 million to 1.9 million clones listed, 98% were seen once.

The sequencing sample was made of naive CD4+ T cells sorted from blood. The sample's subset: CD45RA+ positively selected. The V gene is TRBV19, the J gene TRBJ2-6; D gene uncertain. The origin of this receptor is a man aged 25 to 45 in good health. The CDR3 DNA reads TGTGCCAGTAGTATCGGTCCCACGAAGTCTGGGGCCAACGTCCTGACTTTC. As protein: CASSIGPTKSGANVLTF.